This T cell receptor (beta chain) appears in the sequencing data of a study of T cells in Graves' hyperthyroidism and ophthalmopathy. Notes on the study in general: Also found in blood were most expanded thyroid clonotypes above 0.001.

It was RNA transcripts that yielded the amplified TCR beta CDR3 regions. HTBI primers were the set used in a first-round RT-PCR of the TCR CDR3. One entry per CDR3 protein, called by TCRdb with MiXCR from the multiplex PCR reads. In the table there are hundreds of thousands of distinct CDR3 sequences, roughly 46% of which are singletons. This clonotype has at least ten counts. Its antigen is unidentified. Trimming pared 6 bases from V and 0 bases from J, leaving 11 bases between. The CDR3 is 14 amino acids. Germline CDR1 is DFQATT and CDR2 is SNEGSKA (reference sequence). Patients aged 18 to 65 with hyperthyroidism were newly diagnosed, with duration under 2 months. Uncontrolled infection, other autoimmune disease, pregnancy or lactation barred patients from enrollment.

The chain links TRBV20-1 to TRBJ1-4; no clear D gene. This sequence was found in a woman younger than 35 with Graves' hyperthyroidism. Sequenced material: peripheral blood or thyroid tissue (not recorded which). CDR3 amino acids: CSAPTGTTNEKLFF. The CDR3 DNA is TGCAGTGCGCCCACGGGGACAACTAATGAAAAACTGTTTTTT.